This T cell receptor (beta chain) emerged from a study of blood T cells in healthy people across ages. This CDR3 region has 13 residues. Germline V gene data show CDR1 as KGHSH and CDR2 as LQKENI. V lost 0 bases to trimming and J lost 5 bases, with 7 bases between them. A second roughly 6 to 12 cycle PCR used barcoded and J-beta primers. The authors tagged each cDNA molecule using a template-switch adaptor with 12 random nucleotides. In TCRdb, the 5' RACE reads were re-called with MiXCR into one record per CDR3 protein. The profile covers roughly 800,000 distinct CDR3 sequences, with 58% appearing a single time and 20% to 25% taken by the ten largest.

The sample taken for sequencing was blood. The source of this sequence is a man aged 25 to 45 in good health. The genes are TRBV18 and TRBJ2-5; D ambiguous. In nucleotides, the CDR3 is TGTGCCAGCTCACCACCTGATAGGGAGACCCAGTACTTC. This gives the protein CASSPPDRETQYF.